The rows below give T cell receptor beta chains drawn from one sample of a study of neurological immune-mediated disorders. MiXCR was run by TCRdb on the 5' RACE reads, yielding one entry per CDR3 protein. Found here are 55,000 to 75,000 distinct CDR3 sequences, approximately 15% of them singletons; the top ten hold around 4.6%. Sequenced: PBMCs. The receptors come from a female donor with HTLV-1-associated myelopathy (HAM/TSP). Each CDR3 is given with its conserved first and last residue.

J: TRBJ2-1
length: 14
V: TRBV27
CDR3: CASSGIGPKNEQFF

J: TRBJ1-2
length: 16
V: TRBV6-5
CDR3: CASSFGQGSLGYGYTF

J: TRBJ2-5
length: 15
V: TRBV11-2
CDR3: CASSLLDRGQETQYF

J: TRBJ2-5
length: 17
V: TRBV11-2
CDR3: CASSPRTSGGAEETQYF

J: TRBJ2-2
length: 15
V: TRBV4-1
CDR3: CASSRETMNTGELFF

J: TRBJ2-1
length: 16
V: TRBV2
CDR3: CASSEGGGTLYNEQFF

J: TRBJ1-1
length: 15
V: TRBV10-3
CDR3: CAISVGQGARTEAFF

J: TRBJ2-7
length: 14
V: TRBV10-3
CDR3: CAIRYTESSYEQYF

J: TRBJ2-3
length: 14
V: TRBV12-3/TRBV12-4
CDR3: CASSDRDRGDTQYF

J: TRBJ2-3
length: 15
V: TRBV7-2
CDR3: CASSLGLGPTDTQYF

J: TRBJ2-1
length: 12
V: TRBV27
CDR3: CASSLSPYEQFF

J: TRBJ2-7
length: 13
V: TRBV11-2
CDR3: CASSSEVTYEQYF

J: TRBJ2-7
length: 14
V: TRBV4-2
CDR3: CASSPRQGLGEQYF

J: TRBJ2-3
length: 13
V: TRBV2
CDR3: CASDDSNTDTQYF

J: TRBJ2-2
length: 15
V: TRBV29-1
CDR3: CSVGFSSGGVGELFF

J: TRBJ2-4
length: 13
V: TRBV7-2
CDR3: CASATDRENIQYF

J: TRBJ2-7
length: 12
V: TRBV20-1
CDR3: CSANRGNYEQYF